Described below is a single TCR beta chain sequence and its context. Its target is not known. The entry originates in a study of cytomegalovirus exposure and HLA in healthy donors. Study results and caveats: In vitro, a few CMV-associated chains proved specific for CMV antigens.

Sequencing used immunoSEQ multiplex PCR; TCRdb keeps in-frame clones, though not all of them. The sample consists of 140,000 to 150,000 clones, approximately 94% of them appearing once. The CDR3 is 13 amino acids. V was trimmed by 5 bases and J by 4 bases, leaving 11 bases between them. Germline values: CDR1 MNHEY, CDR2 SVGAGI. This clonotype was sampled from a man younger than 35 in good health and CMV-seropositive. Sequences were obtained from PBMCs. The chain couples TRBV6-5 to TRBJ2-5, with a weak D call TRBD2 (5 bases). The CDR3 nucleotides are TGTGCCAGCAGTCTGGTGGCGGGAGAGACCCAGTACTTC. Translated: CASSLVAGETQYF.